This T cell receptor beta chain came from a study of T-cell reconstitution after alpha-beta-depleted transplantation in children. Findings and limits, study-wide: Some patients' high day-60 TCRbeta diversity was attributed to recipient cells surviving conditioning. Newly made T cells mostly supplied T-cell counts and diversity one year after transplant. At around two months after transplant, the alpha-beta T cells were reportedly derived from several hundred expanded clones that came from non-depleted graft cells.

Unique molecular identifiers were incorporated when the TCRbeta library was constructed. TCRdb redid the calling of the PCR reads with MiXCR, one entry per CDR3 protein. The sample carries a few hundred thousand distinct CDR3 sequences, 25% to 30% recorded once. On this clonotype: Its target is unknown.

In germline, CDR1 is SGHRS, CDR2 YFSETQ. With 2 bases clipped from V and 2 bases from J, the junction kept 8 bases outside the gene matches. CDR3 length equals 16 residues. The input for sequencing was PBMCs, taken before TCRalphabeta/CD19-depleted stem cell transplant. This receptor was obtained from a boy under two years old with Wiskott-Aldrich syndrome, due to receive a stem cell transplant. J is TRBJ2-5 and V is TRBV5-1; 8 nucleotides agree with TRBD2. For the CDR3, the DNA is TGCGCCAGCAGCTTTAGTCCGGGAGGGTGGCAAGAGACCCAGTACTTC. Protein sequence: CASSFSPGGWQETQYF.